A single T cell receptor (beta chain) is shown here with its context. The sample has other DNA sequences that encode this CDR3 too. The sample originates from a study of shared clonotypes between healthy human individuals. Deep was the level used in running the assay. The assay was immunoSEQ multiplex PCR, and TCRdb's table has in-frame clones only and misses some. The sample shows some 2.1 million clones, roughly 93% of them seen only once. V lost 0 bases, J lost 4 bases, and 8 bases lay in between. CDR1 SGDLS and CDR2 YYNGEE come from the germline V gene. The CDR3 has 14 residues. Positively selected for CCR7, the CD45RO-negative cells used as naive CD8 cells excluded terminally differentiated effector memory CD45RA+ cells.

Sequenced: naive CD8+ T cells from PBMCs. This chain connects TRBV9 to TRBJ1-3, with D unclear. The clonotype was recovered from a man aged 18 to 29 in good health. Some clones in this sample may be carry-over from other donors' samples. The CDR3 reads CASSVVGSGNTIYF. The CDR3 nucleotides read TGTGCCAGCAGCGTAGTGGGGTCCGGAAACACCATATATTTT.